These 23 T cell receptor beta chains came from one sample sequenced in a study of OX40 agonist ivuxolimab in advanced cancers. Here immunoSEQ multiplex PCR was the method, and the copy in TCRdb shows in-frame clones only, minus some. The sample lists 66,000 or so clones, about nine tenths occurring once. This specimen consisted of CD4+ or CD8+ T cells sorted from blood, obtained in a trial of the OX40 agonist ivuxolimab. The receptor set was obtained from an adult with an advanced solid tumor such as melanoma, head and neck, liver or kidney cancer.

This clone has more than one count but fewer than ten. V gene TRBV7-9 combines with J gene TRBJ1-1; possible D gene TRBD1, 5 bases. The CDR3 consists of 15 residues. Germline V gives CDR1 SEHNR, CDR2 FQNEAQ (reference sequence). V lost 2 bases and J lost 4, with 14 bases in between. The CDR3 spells CASSLPQPGGTEAFF. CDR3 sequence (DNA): TGTGCCAGCAGCTTACCACAGCCGGGGGGCACTGAAGCTTTCTTT.

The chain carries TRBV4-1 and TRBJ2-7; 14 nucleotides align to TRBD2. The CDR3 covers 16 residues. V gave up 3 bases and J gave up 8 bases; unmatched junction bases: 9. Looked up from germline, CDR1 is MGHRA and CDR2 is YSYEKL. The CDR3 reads CASSQTRLAGGNKQYF. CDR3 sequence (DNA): TGCGCCAGCAGCCAGACAAGACTAGCGGGAGGGAATAAGCAGTACTTC.

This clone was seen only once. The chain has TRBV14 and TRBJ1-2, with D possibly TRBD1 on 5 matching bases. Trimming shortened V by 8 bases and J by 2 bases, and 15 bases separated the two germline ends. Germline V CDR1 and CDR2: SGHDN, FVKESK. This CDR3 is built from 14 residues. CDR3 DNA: TGTGCCAGCTCCCCCCTCGGGGGGAACTATGGCTACACCTTC. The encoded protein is CASSPLGGNYGYTF.

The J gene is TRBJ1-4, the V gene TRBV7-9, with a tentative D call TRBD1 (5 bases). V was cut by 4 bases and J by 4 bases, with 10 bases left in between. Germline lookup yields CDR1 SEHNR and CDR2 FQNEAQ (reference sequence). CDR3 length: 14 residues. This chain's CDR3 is CASSSGTNNEKLFF. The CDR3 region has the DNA TGTGCCAGCAGCTCCGGGACTAATAATGAAAAACTGTTTTTT.

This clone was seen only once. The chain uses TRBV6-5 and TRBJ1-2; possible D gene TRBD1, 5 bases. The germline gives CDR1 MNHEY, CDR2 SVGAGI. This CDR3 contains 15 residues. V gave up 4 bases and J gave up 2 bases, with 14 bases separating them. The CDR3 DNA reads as TGTGCCAGCAGTTCTCAGGGCGGGGGAAACTATGGCTACACCTTC. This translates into CASSSQGGGNYGYTF.

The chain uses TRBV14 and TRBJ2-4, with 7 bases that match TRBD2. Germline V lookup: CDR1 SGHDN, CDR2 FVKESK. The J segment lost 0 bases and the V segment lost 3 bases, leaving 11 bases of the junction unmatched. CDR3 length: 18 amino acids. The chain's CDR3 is CASSQRGTAGLAKNIQYF. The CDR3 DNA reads TGTGCCAGCAGCCAGAGAGGTACAGCGGGACTAGCCAAAAACATTCAGTACTTC.

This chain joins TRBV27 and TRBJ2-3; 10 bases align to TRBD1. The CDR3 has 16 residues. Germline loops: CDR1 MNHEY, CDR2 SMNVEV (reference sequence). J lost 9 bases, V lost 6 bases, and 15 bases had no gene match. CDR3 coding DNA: TGTGCCAGCAGACCGGACAGGGGGGGGGTTCCGGGCACGCAGTATTTT. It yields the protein CASRPDRGGVPGTQYF.

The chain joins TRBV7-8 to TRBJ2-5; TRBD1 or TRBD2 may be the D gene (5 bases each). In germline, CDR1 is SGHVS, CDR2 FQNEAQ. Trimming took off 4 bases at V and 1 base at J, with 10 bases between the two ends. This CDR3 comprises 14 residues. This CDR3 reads CASSSPGAQETQYF. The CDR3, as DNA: TGTGCCAGCAGCTCACCCGGGGCCCAAGAGACCCAGTACTTC.

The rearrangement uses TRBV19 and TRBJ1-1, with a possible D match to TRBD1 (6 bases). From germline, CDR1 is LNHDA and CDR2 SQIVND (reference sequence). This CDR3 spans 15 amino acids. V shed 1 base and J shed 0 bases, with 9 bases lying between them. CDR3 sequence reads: CASSIVGQLNTEAFF. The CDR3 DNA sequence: TGTGCCAGTAGTATAGTAGGACAGCTGAACACTGAAGCTTTCTTT.

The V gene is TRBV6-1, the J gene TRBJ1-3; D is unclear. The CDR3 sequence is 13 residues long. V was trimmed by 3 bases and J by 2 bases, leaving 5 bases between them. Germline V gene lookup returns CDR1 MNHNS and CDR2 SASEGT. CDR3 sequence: CASSEAAGNTIYF. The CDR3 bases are TGTGCCAGCAGTGAGGCCGCTGGAAACACCATATATTTT.

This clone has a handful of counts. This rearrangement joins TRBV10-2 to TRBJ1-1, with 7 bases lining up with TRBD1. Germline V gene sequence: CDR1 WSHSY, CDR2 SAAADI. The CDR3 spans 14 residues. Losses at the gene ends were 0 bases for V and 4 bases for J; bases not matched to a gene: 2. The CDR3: CASSESAGGTEAFF. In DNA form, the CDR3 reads TGCGCCAGCAGTGAGTCGGCAGGGGGCACTGAAGCTTTCTTT.

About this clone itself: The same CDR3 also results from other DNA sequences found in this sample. The CDR3 here is CASSLEKGAFGNTIYF. Here the CDR3 DNA reads TGCGCCAGCAGCTTGGAAAAGGGGGCATTCGGAAACACCATATATTTT. The chain recombines TRBV5-1 with TRBJ1-3, with 7 bases aligning to TRBD1. With V trimmed by 0 bases and J by 4 bases, 7 bases remained unmatched. The V gene's germline CDR1 is SGHRS and CDR2 YFSETQ. The CDR3 is 16 amino acids. Variable domain in full (rest from reference TRBV5-1 and TRBJ1-3): KAGVTQTPRYLIKTRGQQVTLSCSPISGHRSVSWYQQTPGQGLQFLFEYFSETQRNKGNFPGRFSGRQFSNSRSEMNVSTLELGDSALYLCASSLEKGAFGNTIYFGEGSWLTVV.

CDR3 amino acids: CASSLDSYNQPQHF. The CDR3 DNA follows: TGTGCCAGCAGCTTGGACAGTTACAATCAGCCCCAGCATTTT. This chain connects TRBV5-5 to TRBJ1-5, with no clear D. This CDR3 has 14 residues. The ends were cut back, 0 bases at V and 3 bases at J, with 7 bases in the middle. CDR1 SGHKS and CDR2 YYEKEE come from the germline V gene (reference sequence).

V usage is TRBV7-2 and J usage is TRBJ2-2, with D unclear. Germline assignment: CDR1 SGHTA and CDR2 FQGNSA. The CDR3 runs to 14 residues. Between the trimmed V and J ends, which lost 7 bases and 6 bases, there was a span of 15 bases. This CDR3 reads CASTQGVSAGELFF. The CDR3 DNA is TGTGCCAGCACCCAAGGAGTGTCGGCCGGGGAGCTGTTTTTT.

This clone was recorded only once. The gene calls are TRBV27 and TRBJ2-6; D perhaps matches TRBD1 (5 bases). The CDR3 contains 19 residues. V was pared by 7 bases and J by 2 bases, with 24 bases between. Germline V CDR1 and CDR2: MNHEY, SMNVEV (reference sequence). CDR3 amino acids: CASTLYDRYQPTGANVLTF. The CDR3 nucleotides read TGTGCCAGCACCCTCTACGACAGATACCAACCTACTGGGGCCAACGTCCTGACTTTC. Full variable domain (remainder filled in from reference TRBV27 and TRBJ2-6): EAQVTQNPRYLITVTGKKLTVTCSQNMNHEYMSWYRQDPGLGLRQIYYSMNVEVTDKGDVPEGYKVSRKEKRNFPLILESPSPNQTSLYFCASTLYDRYQPTGANVLTFGAGSRLTVL.

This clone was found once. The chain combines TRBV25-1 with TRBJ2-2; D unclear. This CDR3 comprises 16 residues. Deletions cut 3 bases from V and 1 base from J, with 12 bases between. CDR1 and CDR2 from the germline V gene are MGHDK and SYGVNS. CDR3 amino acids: CASSETSQLNTGELFF. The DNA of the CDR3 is TGTGCCAGCAGTGAGACGTCCCAGCTGAACACCGGGGAGCTGTTTTTT.

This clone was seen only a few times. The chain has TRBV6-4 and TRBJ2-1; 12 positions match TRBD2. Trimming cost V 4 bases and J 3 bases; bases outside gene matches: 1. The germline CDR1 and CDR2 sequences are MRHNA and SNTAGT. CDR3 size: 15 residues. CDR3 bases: TGTGCCAGCAGTGGGGGACTAGCGGGCTACAATGAGCAGTTCTTC. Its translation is CASSGGLAGYNEQFF.

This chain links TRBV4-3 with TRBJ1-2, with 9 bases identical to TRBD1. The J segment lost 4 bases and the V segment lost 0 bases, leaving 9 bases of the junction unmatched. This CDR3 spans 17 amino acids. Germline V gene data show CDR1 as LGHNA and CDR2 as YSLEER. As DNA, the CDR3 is TGCGCCAGCAGCCAAGATTACCGGGACAGGGACTTCTATGGCTACACCTTC. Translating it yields CASSQDYRDRDFYGYTF.

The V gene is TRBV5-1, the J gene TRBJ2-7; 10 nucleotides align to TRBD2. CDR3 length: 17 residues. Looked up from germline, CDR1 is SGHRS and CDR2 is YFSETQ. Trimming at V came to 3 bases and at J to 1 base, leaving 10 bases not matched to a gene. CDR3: CASSWGNPSGGSYEQYF. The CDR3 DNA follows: TGCGCCAGCAGCTGGGGGAATCCTAGCGGGGGTTCCTACGAGCAGTACTTC.

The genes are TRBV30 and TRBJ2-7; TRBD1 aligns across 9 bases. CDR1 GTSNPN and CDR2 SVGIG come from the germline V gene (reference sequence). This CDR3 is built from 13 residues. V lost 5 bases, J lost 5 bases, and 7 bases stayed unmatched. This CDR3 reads CAWRQDRGNEQYF. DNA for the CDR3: TGTGCCTGGCGACAGGACAGGGGAAACGAGCAGTACTTC.

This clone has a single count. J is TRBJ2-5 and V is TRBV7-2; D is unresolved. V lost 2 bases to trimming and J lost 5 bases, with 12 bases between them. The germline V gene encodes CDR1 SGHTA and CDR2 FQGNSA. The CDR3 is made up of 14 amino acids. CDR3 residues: CASSLRLSAETQYF. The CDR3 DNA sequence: TGTGCCAGCAGCTTACGTCTTTCGGCGGAGACCCAGTACTTC. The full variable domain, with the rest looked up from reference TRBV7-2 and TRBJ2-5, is GAGVSQSPSNKVTEKGKDVELRCDPISGHTALYWYRQSLGQGLEFLIYFQGNSAPDKSGLPSDRFSAERTGGSVSTLTIQRTQQEDSAVYLCASSLRLSAETQYFGPGTRLLVL.

The chain's CDR3 is CASSLTTVNTGELFF. The CDR3 DNA sequence: TGTGCCAGCAGCTTGACGACAGTAAACACCGGGGAGCTGTTTTTT. The chain combines TRBV5-4 with TRBJ2-2; D is perhaps TRBD1 (5 bases). The V gene's germline CDR1 is SGHNT and CDR2 YYREEE (reference sequence). CDR3 size: 15 residues. Trimming cost V 1 base and J 2 bases, with 9 bases left between them.

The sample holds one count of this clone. The CDR3 DNA reads as TGTGCCTGGAGTGTAACCTCCAGAAGCTCTGGAAACACCATATATTTT. It translates to CAWSVTSRSSGNTIYF. The chain joins TRBV30 to TRBJ1-3; D not resolved. CDR3 length: 16 amino acids. Germline CDR1 GTSNPN, CDR2 SVGIG (reference sequence). V was cut by 0 bases and J by 0 bases, with 12 bases left in between.